The rows below give T cell receptor beta chains drawn from one sample of a study of chemoradiotherapy in HPV16-positive cancers. Generated by immunoSEQ multiplex PCR, the TCRdb table keeps only in-frame clones and is missing some. The repertoire holds about 68,000 clones, with roughly 90% as singletons. Here the sequenced sample was blood, taken from a patient who underwent chemoradiotherapy. The receptors originated from a human donor with HPV-associated anogenital cancer. CDR3s include the opening cysteine and the closing phenylalanine or tryptophan. The D gene is left open where the match is weak. The size entry is marked missing in some rows and otherwise reads once, few, many or a size class.

d_gene,abundance,v_gene,j_gene,CDR3aa,CDR3nt
TRBD2,.,TRBV19,TRBJ2-1,CASSINRRLAGAPNEQFF,TGTGCCAGTAGTATAAATCGTCGGCTAGCGGGAGCCCCGAATGAGCAGTTCTTC
.,.,TRBV27,TRBJ2-7,CASSPTGLQDYEQYF,TGTGCCAGCAGTCCGACGGGGCTACAGGACTACGAGCAGTACTTC
TRBD2,.,TRBV10-3,TRBJ2-1,CAIRPRGAGVSYNEQFF,TGTGCCATCAGGCCCCGTGGAGCGGGAGTTTCCTACAATGAGCAGTTCTTC
.,.,TRBV19,TRBJ1-5,CASTTGFNQPQHF,TGTGCCAGTACAACAGGGTTCAATCAGCCCCAGCATTTT
.,once,TRBV12-2,TRBJ2-7,CASRLVAGILPGQKVYEQYF,TGTGCAAGTCGCTTAGTTGCAGGGATCCTGCCAGGTCAGAAGGTATACGAGCAGTACTTC
.,.,TRBV2,TRBJ2-1,CAFLGEERYNEQFF,TGTGCCTTTTTAGGGGAGGAACGCTACAATGAGCAGTTCTTC
.,.,TRBV29-1,TRBJ2-2,CSVTLSRITGELFF,TGCAGCGTTACGCTTAGCAGGATCACCGGGGAGCTGTTTTTT
TRBD1,.,TRBV10-3,TRBJ1-1,CAIDREGDMNTEAFF,TGTGCCATCGACAGGGAAGGCGACATGAACACTGAAGCTTTCTTT
.,.,TRBV11-2,TRBJ2-7,CASSLKQGGYYEQYF,TGTGCCAGCAGCTTAAAGCAGGGAGGTTACTACGAGCAGTACTTC
.,.,TRBV7-9,TRBJ1-6,CASSQDYNSPLHF,TGTGCCAGCAGCCAGGACTATAATTCACCCCTCCACTTT
TRBD2,.,TRBV2,TRBJ2-3,CASTRREGRTDTQYF,TGTGCCAGTACAAGGCGGGAGGGCCGAACAGATACGCAGTATTTT
.,once,TRBV7-6,TRBJ1-1,CASSYTDKNTEAFF,TGTGCCAGCAGCTACACCGATAAGAACACTGAAGCTTTCTTT
.,.,TRBV6-5,TRBJ1-2,CASSYSEPGVSYGYTF,TGTGCCAGCAGTTACTCGGAACCAGGGGTTAGCTATGGCTACACCTTC
TRBD1,.,TRBV28,TRBJ1-5,CASRVTGGFQPQHF,TGTGCCAGCAGAGTGACAGGGGGCTTTCAGCCCCAGCATTTT
.,.,TRBV4-1,TRBJ2-5,CASSPPGRAETQYF,TGCGCCAGCAGCCCCCCCGGCAGGGCAGAGACCCAGTACTTC
TRBD1,once,TRBV7-9,TRBJ1-4,CASSQGDGPNEKLFF,TGTGCCAGCAGCCAGGGGGACGGTCCAAATGAAAAACTGTTTTTT
TRBD2,.,TRBV28,TRBJ2-3,CASRRLADTDTQYF,TGTGCCAGCAGAAGACTAGCGGACACAGATACGCAGTATTTT
.,.,TRBV2,TRBJ1-1,CASRVVGENTEAFF,TGTGCCAGCCGGGTGGTCGGGGAGAACACTGAAGCTTTCTTT
.,.,TRBV5-4,TRBJ2-3,CASRPLGVTDTQYF,TGTGCCAGCCGACCTCTGGGAGTCACAGATACGCAGTATTTT
.,.,TRBV19,TRBJ2-3,CASNAGRGDTQYF,TGTGCCAGCAACGCAGGGAGAGGGGATACGCAGTATTTT
.,.,TRBV4-1,TRBJ1-1,CASSQHVSDTEAFF,TGCGCCAGCAGCCAACATGTCTCGGACACTGAAGCTTTCTTT
.,.,TRBV19,TRBJ1-1,CASSIEGRGAFF,TGTGCCAGTAGTATAGAGGGAAGGGGGGCTTTCTTT
.,.,TRBV5-1,TRBJ1-1,CASSSMRESTEAFF,TGCGCCAGCAGCTCGATGCGTGAGAGCACTGAAGCTTTCTTT
.,.,TRBV6-4,TRBJ1-5,CASSDSRYRSQPQHF,TGTGCCAGCAGTGACTCAAGGTACAGGAGTCAGCCCCAGCATTTT
.,.,TRBV20-1,TRBJ1-1,CSAQGITEAFF,TGCAGTGCCCAGGGGATCACTGAAGCTTTCTTT
TRBD1,.,TRBV18,TRBJ1-5,CASSSGQGDQPQHF,TGTGCCAGCTCATCGGGACAGGGGGATCAGCCCCAGCATTTT
TRBD1,.,TRBV27,TRBJ1-2,CASSFGDRPGVHGYTF,TGTGCCAGCAGTTTCGGGGACAGACCTGGGGTGCATGGCTACACCTTC
.,.,TRBV28,TRBJ2-3,CASGLWGDTNTQYF,TGTGCCAGCGGCCTATGGGGGGACACAAATACGCAGTATTTT
.,.,TRBV11-1,TRBJ2-7,CASSLVPAEQYF,TGTGCCAGCAGCTTAGTGCCAGCCGAGCAGTACTTC
TRBD2,.,TRBV2,TRBJ2-5,CASSQAGTAGETQYF,TGTGCCAGCAGCCAAGCGGGGACCGCGGGGGAGACCCAGTACTTC
TRBD1,.,TRBV27,TRBJ1-5,CASSLTGVSNQPQHF,TGTGCCAGCAGTCTGACAGGGGTTAGCAATCAGCCCCAGCATTTT
TRBD2,.,TRBV4-2,TRBJ2-2,CASSQGVASGGNTGELFF,TGTGCCAGCAGCCAAGGGGTGGCTAGCGGGGGGAACACCGGGGAGCTGTTTTTT
.,.,TRBV10-3,TRBJ1-1,CAISGGGSYTEAFF,TGTGCCATCAGTGGGGGGGGGTCGTACACTGAAGCTTTCTTT
.,once,TRBV10-3,TRBJ2-3,CAIALGGGGTDTQYF,TGTGCCATCGCCCTGGGAGGGGGGGGCACAGATACGCAGTATTTT
.,.,TRBV11-2,TRBJ1-3,CASSLGTGNTIYF,TGTGCCAGCAGCTTGGGGACTGGAAACACCATATATTTT
.,.,TRBV15,TRBJ1-3,CATSREGRTRSGNTIYF,TGTGCCACCAGCAGAGAGGGAAGAACTCGCTCTGGAAACACCATATATTTT
.,once,TRBV21-1,TRBJ1-1,CASSKVSGDPEAFF,TGTGCCAGCAGCAAAGTCTCAGGGGACCCTGAAGCTTTCTTT
TRBD2,.,TRBV2,TRBJ2-3,CASGDSGRGGADTQYF,TGTGCCAGTGGGGATAGCGGGAGAGGAGGAGCAGATACGCAGTATTTT
.,few,TRBV11-2,TRBJ1-3,CASSLGLGSGNTIYF,TGTGCCAGCAGCTTAGGTCTCGGGTCCGGAAACACCATATATTTT
.,.,TRBV19,TRBJ1-5,CASSMPVLALGDNQPQHF,TGTGCCAGTAGTATGCCGGTTCTTGCGCTTGGCGACAATCAGCCCCAGCATTTT
.,.,TRBV6-5,TRBJ1-2,CASSYKGNWRDYGYTF,TGTGCCAGCAGTTACAAGGGGAATTGGAGGGACTATGGCTACACCTTC
TRBD2,.,TRBV28,TRBJ2-3,CASQAGGIDTQYF,TGTGCCAGCCAAGCGGGAGGCATAGATACGCAGTATTTT
.,.,TRBV20-1,TRBJ1-2,CSARDRYGYTF,TGCAGTGCTAGGGATCGGTATGGCTACACCTTC
TRBD2,.,TRBV11-2,TRBJ2-1,CASSSRGAGMYNEQFF,TGTGCCAGCAGCTCCCGTGGAGCGGGGATGTACAATGAGCAGTTCTTC
.,.,TRBV7-9,TRBJ2-7,CASSSEYEQYF,TGTGCCAGCAGCTCTGAATACGAGCAGTACTTC
.,once,TRBV15,TRBJ1-6,CATSRGRNSPLHF,TGTGCCACCAGCAGGGGACGGAATTCACCCCTCCACTTT
TRBD2,.,TRBV29-1,TRBJ2-7,CSVEDLGQTGTSPYEQYF,TGCAGCGTTGAAGATCTGGGCCAGACCGGGACTAGTCCCTACGAGCAGTACTTC
.,.,TRBV9,TRBJ1-2,CASSVDGRANYGYTF,TGTGCCAGCAGCGTAGATGGTCGGGCTAACTATGGCTACACCTTC
.,.,TRBV11-2,TRBJ2-4,CASAGLAKNIQYF,TGTGCCAGCGCCGGACTAGCCAAAAACATTCAGTACTTC
.,.,TRBV6-1,TRBJ1-1,CASSSSTEAFF,TGTGCCAGCAGTTCCTCCACTGAAGCTTTCTTT
.,.,TRBV28,TRBJ2-2,CASNRLSSGITFTGELFF,TGTGCCAGCAACCGACTTTCCTCCGGGATTACATTCACCGGGGAGCTGTTTTTT